What follows are 27 T cell receptor beta chains derived from one specimen sequenced in a study of OX40 agonist ivuxolimab in advanced cancers. The assay was immunoSEQ multiplex PCR, and TCRdb's table has in-frame clones only and misses some. The table shows around 72,000 clones, with more than 75% occurring only once. This specimen consisted of CD4+ or CD8+ T cells sorted from blood, obtained in a trial of the OX40 agonist ivuxolimab. The source of these receptors is an adult with an advanced solid tumor such as melanoma, head and neck, liver or kidney cancer.

The chain uses TRBV28 and TRBJ2-1, with 11 positions matching TRBD1. Trimming took 5 bases from V and 8 from J; bases not matched to a gene: 8. Per germline, CDR1 MDHEN and CDR2 SYDVKM. The CDR3 totals 15 residues. The CDR3 sequence is CASSPGQGAVDEQFF. DNA for the CDR3: TGTGCCAGCAGTCCAGGACAGGGGGCAGTGGATGAGCAGTTCTTC.

V and J are TRBV7-8 and TRBJ1-2; D is uncertain. The CDR3 spans 14 residues. The germline gives CDR1 SGHVS, CDR2 FQNEAQ. The germline V and J ends were trimmed by 5 bases and 8 bases, with 18 bases remaining between them. In DNA form, the CDR3 reads TGTGCCAGCAGCGAATCGTACACGGCAGGCGGCTACACCTTC. Its translation: CASSESYTAGGYTF.

This chain joins TRBV28 and TRBJ2-1; the match to TRBD1 covers 7 bases. V lost 4 bases, J lost 0 bases, and 12 bases stayed unmatched. The germline V gene has CDR1 MDHEN and CDR2 SYDVKM. The CDR3 length is 18 residues. The CDR3 DNA follows: TGTGCCAGCAGTTCCTTTAGACCCGGGACAGCCTCCTACAATGAGCAGTTCTTC. It specifies CASSSFRPGTASYNEQFF. The full variable domain, completed using reference TRBV28 and TRBJ2-1, is DVKVTQSSRYLVKRTGEKVFLECVQDMDHENMFWYRQDPGLGLRLIYFSYDVKMKEKGDIPEGYSVSREKKERFSLILESASTNQTSMYLCASSSFRPGTASYNEQFFGPGTRLTVL.

This chain joins TRBV7-2 and TRBJ2-3; 11 bases fit TRBD1. The CDR3 runs 16 residues. The V segment lost 4 bases and the J segment 5 bases; nucleotides outside the gene matches: 8. The germline CDR1 and CDR2 sequences are SGHTA and FQGNSA. The CDR3 is CASSSRTGGEGDTQYF. CDR3 DNA: TGTGCCAGCAGCTCAAGGACAGGGGGCGAGGGAGATACGCAGTATTTT.

This clone was recorded a few times. The V call is TRBV9, the J call TRBJ1-1; no definite D call. Per germline, CDR1 SGDLS and CDR2 YYNGEE. The CDR3 loop spans 14 amino acids. V was trimmed by 0 bases and J by 4 bases, leaving 10 bases between them. CDR3 loop: CASSVVGSVTEAFF. As DNA, the CDR3 is TGTGCCAGCAGCGTAGTGGGGAGTGTCACTGAAGCTTTCTTT.

The V and J genes are TRBV6-5 and TRBJ1-1; perhaps TRBD1 as D (6 bases). The CDR3 totals 12 residues. Germline CDR1 MNHEY, CDR2 SVGAGI. The V end was cut by 8 bases, the J end by 5 bases, with 12 bases between. CDR3: CASRNRETEAFF. In nucleotides, the CDR3 is TGTGCCAGCCGAAACAGGGAAACTGAAGCTTTCTTT.

This clone was observed a single time. As the CDR3 is not closed by the conserved phenylalanine or tryptophan, this likely results from a read error. The genes are TRBV28 and TRBJ2-7; tentatively, D is TRBD1 (6 bases). Trimming took off 7 bases at V and 3 bases at J, with 22 bases between the two ends. The length of the CDR3 is 16 residues. In germline, CDR1 is MDHEN, CDR2 SYDVKM. The CDR3 DNA is TGTGCCAGCACCCCAAAGGGGTCCGCAGGGGACTACGAGCAGTACCTC. It specifies CASTPKGSAGDYEQYL.

This clone was seen a single time. This chain joins TRBV7-2 and TRBJ2-1, with 8 bases aligning to TRBD2. The CDR3 sequence is 14 residues long. Trimming removed 4 bases from V and 11 bases from J; junction bases left unmatched: 10. Per germline, CDR1 SGHTA and CDR2 FQGNSA. As DNA, the CDR3 is TGTGCCAGCAGCTCCCAACCCGGGACTAGTCAGCAGTTCTTC. Translation gives CASSSQPGTSQQFF. Full variable domain (missing parts from reference TRBV7-2 and TRBJ2-1): GAGVSQSPSNKVTEKGKDVELRCDPISGHTALYWYRQSLGQGLEFLIYFQGNSAPDKSGLPSDRFSAERTGGSVSTLTIQRTQQEDSAVYLCASSSQPGTSQQFFGPGTRLTVL.

V is TRBV27 and J is TRBJ1-2; TRBD1 agrees at 9 bases. V lost 2 bases to trimming and J lost 7 bases; unmatched junction nucleotides: 5. CDR1 is MNHEY and CDR2 is SMNVEV in the germline V gene (reference sequence). This CDR3 spans 14 amino acids. This CDR3 reads CASSLTQGAGGYTF. For the CDR3, the DNA is TGTGCCAGCAGTTTAACACAGGGGGCTGGTGGCTACACCTTC.

The chain uses TRBV9 and TRBJ2-5, with a tentative D call TRBD2 (7 bases). The CDR3 contains 15 residues. The V gene's germline CDR1 is SGDLS and CDR2 YYNGEE. The ends were cut back, 4 bases at V and 1 base at J, with 14 bases in the middle. CDR3 nucleotides: TGTGCCAGCAGCCCCACGGCGGGGGCCCAAGAGACCCAGTACTTC. Protein product: CASSPTAGAQETQYF.

This chain connects TRBV19 to TRBJ1-5; D gene unclear. The germline gives CDR1 LNHDA, CDR2 SQIVND (reference sequence). V lost 4 bases, J lost 2 bases, and 9 bases lay in between. The CDR3 runs 14 residues. CDR3 coding DNA: TGTGCCAGTAGTACCCTACTCGGCAATCAGCCCCAGCATTTT. Encoded protein: CASSTLLGNQPQHF.

The chain carries TRBV10-1 and TRBJ2-7; possibly TRBD2 for D (5 bases). This CDR3 comprises 13 residues. Germline-derived CDR1 and CDR2 are WNHNN and SYGVQD (reference sequence). V dropped 4 bases and J dropped 7 bases, with 14 bases sitting between them. The CDR3 sequence: CASSAGVLREQYV. Here the CDR3 DNA reads TGCGCCAGCAGTGCCGGGGTCCTGAGGGAGCAGTACGTC.

The chain uses TRBV18 and TRBJ1-2; TRBD1 aligns across 8 bases. Germline V gene data show CDR1 as KGHSH and CDR2 as LQKENI. The ends lost 4 bases at V and 5 bases at J; junction bases unmatched: 6. The CDR3 is made up of 14 amino acids. DNA for the CDR3: TGTGCCAGCTCACACGGGACAGGCCCTTATGGCTACACCTTC. The encoded protein is CASSHGTGPYGYTF.

The gene calls are TRBV5-1 and TRBJ1-6; TRBD1 matches at 10 bases. The CDR3 extends over 15 amino acids. Germline lookup yields CDR1 SGHRS and CDR2 YFSETQ. With 4 bases clipped from V and 8 bases from J, the junction kept 6 bases outside the gene matches. The CDR3 loop is CASSILGTGDSPLHF. CDR3 nucleotide sequence: TGCGCCAGCAGCATCCTCGGGACAGGGGATTCACCCCTCCACTTT.

This clone was detected a few times. This sequence joins TRBV6-5 and TRBJ2-2, with D uncertain. The V gene's germline CDR1 is MNHEY and CDR2 SVGAGI. Trimming shortened V by 4 bases and J by 3 bases, and 6 bases separated the two germline ends. The CDR3 is 13 amino acids. Here the CDR3 DNA reads TGTGCCAGCAGTTCCCCTCACACCGGGGAGCTGTTTTTT. Translated, it gives CASSSPHTGELFF.

The chain carries TRBV28 and TRBJ1-4; 7 nucleotides match TRBD1. The ends lost 5 bases at V and 14 bases at J; junction bases unmatched: 20. Germline CDR1 reads MDHEN; CDR2 reads SYDVKM. The CDR3 loop spans 16 amino acids. The CDR3 reads CASSGAGTVSSRGLFF. The CDR3 DNA follows: TGTGCCAGCAGTGGGGCCGGGACAGTTTCTTCTCGGGGGCTGTTTTTT.

This sequence joins TRBV30 and TRBJ2-3; possible D gene TRBD2, 6 bases. Trimming removed 0 bases from V and 1 base from J, with 17 bases in between. The CDR3 extends over 17 amino acids. Germline V lookup: CDR1 GTSNPN, CDR2 SVGIG (reference sequence). The CDR3 spells CAWSVPSIAARTDTQYF. CDR3 coding DNA: TGTGCCTGGAGTGTACCCTCAATAGCGGCCCGCACAGATACGCAGTATTTT.

The CDR3 sequence is CASSSRGLQDETQYF. DNA of the CDR3: TGTGCCAGCAGTTCGCGGGGTCTTCAGGATGAGACCCAGTACTTC. This chain links TRBV28 with TRBJ2-5; D possibly corresponds to TRBD2 (6 bases). CDR1 is MDHEN, CDR2 SYDVKM, per germline. The V and J ends lost 4 bases and 5 bases respectively, with 17 bases between them. The CDR3 contains 15 residues.

V gene TRBV25-1 combines with J gene TRBJ1-2, with TRBD1 identical over 9 bases. There are 15 residues in the CDR3. In germline, CDR1 is MGHDK, CDR2 SYGVNS. V lost 2 bases, J lost 6 bases, and 7 bases stayed unmatched. The CDR3 DNA reads as TGTGCCAGCAGTGAAGTCGGGACAGGGACGGATGGCTACACCTTC. This sequence encodes CASSEVGTGTDGYTF.

This chain connects TRBV7-9 to TRBJ2-7; D possibly corresponds to TRBD2 (6 bases). V was trimmed by 0 bases and J by 2 bases, leaving 11 bases between them. From germline, CDR1 is SEHNR and CDR2 FQNEAQ (reference sequence). The CDR3 covers 15 residues. CDR3 bases: TGTGCCAGCAGCTTAGCGGGGGGACGGGCCTACGAGCAGTACTTC. Its protein product is CASSLAGGRAYEQYF.

V and J are TRBV7-7 and TRBJ2-5; 9 nucleotides line up with TRBD1. V shed 1 base, J shed 5 bases, and the junction held 5 bases outside the gene matches. The CDR3 totals 15 residues. In germline, CDR1 is SSHAT, CDR2 FNYEAQ (reference sequence). This CDR3 reads CASSLGGQGSETQYF. The DNA for the CDR3 is TGTGCCAGCAGCTTAGGGGGACAGGGCTCGGAGACCCAGTACTTC.

V and J are TRBV6-5 and TRBJ2-1, with TRBD2 identical over 7 bases. Germline loops: CDR1 MNHEY, CDR2 SVGAGI. The CDR3 sequence is 14 residues long. V lost 0 bases to trimming and J lost 8 bases; unmatched junction nucleotides: 4. The CDR3 DNA reads TGTGCCAGCAGTTACTCTCAGGGAGGGGATGAGCAGTTCTTC. Residues: CASSYSQGGDEQFF.

In its sample, this clone was seen once. The chain is built from TRBV19 and TRBJ2-6, with D unclear. In germline, CDR1 is LNHDA, CDR2 SQIVND (reference sequence). V was trimmed by 3 bases and J by 4 bases, leaving 10 bases between them. The CDR3 spans 15 residues. The CDR3 DNA is TGTGCCAGTAGTATTCCCAGTTCGGGGGCCAACGTCCTGACTTTC. This sequence encodes CASSIPSSGANVLTF.

The chain links TRBV7-9 to TRBJ2-7; 7 bases agree with TRBD1. Germline trimming cut 5 bases from V and 2 bases from J; bases unmatched to any gene: 6. The length of the CDR3 is 14 residues. Germline V CDR1 and CDR2: SEHNR, FQNEAQ (reference sequence). CDR3 bases: TGTGCCAGCAGCAGACGGGACAGACCCTACGAGCAGTACTTC. This translates into CASSRRDRPYEQYF.

The V call is TRBV28, the J call TRBJ1-2; TRBD1 is a possible D gene (6 bases). Germline values: CDR1 MDHEN, CDR2 SYDVKM. V was trimmed by 8 bases and J by 6 bases, leaving 22 bases between them. The CDR3 spans 15 residues. CDR3 sequence: CASHKRARGPNGYTF. The CDR3 bases are TGTGCCAGCCATAAGAGGGCCCGGGGGCCTAATGGCTACACCTTC.

V and J are TRBV19 and TRBJ2-1, with D possibly matching TRBD2 (6 bases). Per the germline V gene, CDR1 is LNHDA and CDR2 is SQIVND (reference sequence). V shed 3 bases and J shed 12 bases, with 15 bases lying between them. The CDR3 runs 13 residues. The CDR3 DNA is TGTGCCAGTAGTATGAGGCTAGCCGGGGGGCAGTTCTTC. Encoded protein: CASSMRLAGGQFF. Based on the CDR3 plus reference TRBV19 and TRBJ2-1, the full variable domain is DGGITQSPKYLFRKEGQNVTLSCEQNLNHDAMYWYRQDPGQGLRLIYYSQIVNDFQKGDIAEGYSVSREKKESFPLTVTSAQKNPTAFYLCASSMRLAGGQFFGPGTRLTVL.

V is TRBV7-6 and J is TRBJ1-2; TRBD1 agrees at 10 bases. Trimming took 0 bases from V and 3 from J; bases not matched to a gene: 1. Germline CDR1 is SGHVS and CDR2 is FNYEAQ. This CDR3 spans 15 amino acids. The CDR3 DNA sequence: TGTGCCAGCAGCTTAGCCGGGACAGGGGACTATGGCTACACCTTC. It yields the protein CASSLAGTGDYGYTF. Using reference TRBV7-6 and TRBJ1-2 for the parts outside the CDR3, the full variable domain is GAGVSQSPRYKVTKRGQDVALRCDPISGHVSLYWYRQALGQGPEFLTYFNYEAQQDKSGLPNDRFSAERPEGSISTLTIQRTEQRDSAMYRCASSLAGTGDYGYTFGSGTRLTVV.